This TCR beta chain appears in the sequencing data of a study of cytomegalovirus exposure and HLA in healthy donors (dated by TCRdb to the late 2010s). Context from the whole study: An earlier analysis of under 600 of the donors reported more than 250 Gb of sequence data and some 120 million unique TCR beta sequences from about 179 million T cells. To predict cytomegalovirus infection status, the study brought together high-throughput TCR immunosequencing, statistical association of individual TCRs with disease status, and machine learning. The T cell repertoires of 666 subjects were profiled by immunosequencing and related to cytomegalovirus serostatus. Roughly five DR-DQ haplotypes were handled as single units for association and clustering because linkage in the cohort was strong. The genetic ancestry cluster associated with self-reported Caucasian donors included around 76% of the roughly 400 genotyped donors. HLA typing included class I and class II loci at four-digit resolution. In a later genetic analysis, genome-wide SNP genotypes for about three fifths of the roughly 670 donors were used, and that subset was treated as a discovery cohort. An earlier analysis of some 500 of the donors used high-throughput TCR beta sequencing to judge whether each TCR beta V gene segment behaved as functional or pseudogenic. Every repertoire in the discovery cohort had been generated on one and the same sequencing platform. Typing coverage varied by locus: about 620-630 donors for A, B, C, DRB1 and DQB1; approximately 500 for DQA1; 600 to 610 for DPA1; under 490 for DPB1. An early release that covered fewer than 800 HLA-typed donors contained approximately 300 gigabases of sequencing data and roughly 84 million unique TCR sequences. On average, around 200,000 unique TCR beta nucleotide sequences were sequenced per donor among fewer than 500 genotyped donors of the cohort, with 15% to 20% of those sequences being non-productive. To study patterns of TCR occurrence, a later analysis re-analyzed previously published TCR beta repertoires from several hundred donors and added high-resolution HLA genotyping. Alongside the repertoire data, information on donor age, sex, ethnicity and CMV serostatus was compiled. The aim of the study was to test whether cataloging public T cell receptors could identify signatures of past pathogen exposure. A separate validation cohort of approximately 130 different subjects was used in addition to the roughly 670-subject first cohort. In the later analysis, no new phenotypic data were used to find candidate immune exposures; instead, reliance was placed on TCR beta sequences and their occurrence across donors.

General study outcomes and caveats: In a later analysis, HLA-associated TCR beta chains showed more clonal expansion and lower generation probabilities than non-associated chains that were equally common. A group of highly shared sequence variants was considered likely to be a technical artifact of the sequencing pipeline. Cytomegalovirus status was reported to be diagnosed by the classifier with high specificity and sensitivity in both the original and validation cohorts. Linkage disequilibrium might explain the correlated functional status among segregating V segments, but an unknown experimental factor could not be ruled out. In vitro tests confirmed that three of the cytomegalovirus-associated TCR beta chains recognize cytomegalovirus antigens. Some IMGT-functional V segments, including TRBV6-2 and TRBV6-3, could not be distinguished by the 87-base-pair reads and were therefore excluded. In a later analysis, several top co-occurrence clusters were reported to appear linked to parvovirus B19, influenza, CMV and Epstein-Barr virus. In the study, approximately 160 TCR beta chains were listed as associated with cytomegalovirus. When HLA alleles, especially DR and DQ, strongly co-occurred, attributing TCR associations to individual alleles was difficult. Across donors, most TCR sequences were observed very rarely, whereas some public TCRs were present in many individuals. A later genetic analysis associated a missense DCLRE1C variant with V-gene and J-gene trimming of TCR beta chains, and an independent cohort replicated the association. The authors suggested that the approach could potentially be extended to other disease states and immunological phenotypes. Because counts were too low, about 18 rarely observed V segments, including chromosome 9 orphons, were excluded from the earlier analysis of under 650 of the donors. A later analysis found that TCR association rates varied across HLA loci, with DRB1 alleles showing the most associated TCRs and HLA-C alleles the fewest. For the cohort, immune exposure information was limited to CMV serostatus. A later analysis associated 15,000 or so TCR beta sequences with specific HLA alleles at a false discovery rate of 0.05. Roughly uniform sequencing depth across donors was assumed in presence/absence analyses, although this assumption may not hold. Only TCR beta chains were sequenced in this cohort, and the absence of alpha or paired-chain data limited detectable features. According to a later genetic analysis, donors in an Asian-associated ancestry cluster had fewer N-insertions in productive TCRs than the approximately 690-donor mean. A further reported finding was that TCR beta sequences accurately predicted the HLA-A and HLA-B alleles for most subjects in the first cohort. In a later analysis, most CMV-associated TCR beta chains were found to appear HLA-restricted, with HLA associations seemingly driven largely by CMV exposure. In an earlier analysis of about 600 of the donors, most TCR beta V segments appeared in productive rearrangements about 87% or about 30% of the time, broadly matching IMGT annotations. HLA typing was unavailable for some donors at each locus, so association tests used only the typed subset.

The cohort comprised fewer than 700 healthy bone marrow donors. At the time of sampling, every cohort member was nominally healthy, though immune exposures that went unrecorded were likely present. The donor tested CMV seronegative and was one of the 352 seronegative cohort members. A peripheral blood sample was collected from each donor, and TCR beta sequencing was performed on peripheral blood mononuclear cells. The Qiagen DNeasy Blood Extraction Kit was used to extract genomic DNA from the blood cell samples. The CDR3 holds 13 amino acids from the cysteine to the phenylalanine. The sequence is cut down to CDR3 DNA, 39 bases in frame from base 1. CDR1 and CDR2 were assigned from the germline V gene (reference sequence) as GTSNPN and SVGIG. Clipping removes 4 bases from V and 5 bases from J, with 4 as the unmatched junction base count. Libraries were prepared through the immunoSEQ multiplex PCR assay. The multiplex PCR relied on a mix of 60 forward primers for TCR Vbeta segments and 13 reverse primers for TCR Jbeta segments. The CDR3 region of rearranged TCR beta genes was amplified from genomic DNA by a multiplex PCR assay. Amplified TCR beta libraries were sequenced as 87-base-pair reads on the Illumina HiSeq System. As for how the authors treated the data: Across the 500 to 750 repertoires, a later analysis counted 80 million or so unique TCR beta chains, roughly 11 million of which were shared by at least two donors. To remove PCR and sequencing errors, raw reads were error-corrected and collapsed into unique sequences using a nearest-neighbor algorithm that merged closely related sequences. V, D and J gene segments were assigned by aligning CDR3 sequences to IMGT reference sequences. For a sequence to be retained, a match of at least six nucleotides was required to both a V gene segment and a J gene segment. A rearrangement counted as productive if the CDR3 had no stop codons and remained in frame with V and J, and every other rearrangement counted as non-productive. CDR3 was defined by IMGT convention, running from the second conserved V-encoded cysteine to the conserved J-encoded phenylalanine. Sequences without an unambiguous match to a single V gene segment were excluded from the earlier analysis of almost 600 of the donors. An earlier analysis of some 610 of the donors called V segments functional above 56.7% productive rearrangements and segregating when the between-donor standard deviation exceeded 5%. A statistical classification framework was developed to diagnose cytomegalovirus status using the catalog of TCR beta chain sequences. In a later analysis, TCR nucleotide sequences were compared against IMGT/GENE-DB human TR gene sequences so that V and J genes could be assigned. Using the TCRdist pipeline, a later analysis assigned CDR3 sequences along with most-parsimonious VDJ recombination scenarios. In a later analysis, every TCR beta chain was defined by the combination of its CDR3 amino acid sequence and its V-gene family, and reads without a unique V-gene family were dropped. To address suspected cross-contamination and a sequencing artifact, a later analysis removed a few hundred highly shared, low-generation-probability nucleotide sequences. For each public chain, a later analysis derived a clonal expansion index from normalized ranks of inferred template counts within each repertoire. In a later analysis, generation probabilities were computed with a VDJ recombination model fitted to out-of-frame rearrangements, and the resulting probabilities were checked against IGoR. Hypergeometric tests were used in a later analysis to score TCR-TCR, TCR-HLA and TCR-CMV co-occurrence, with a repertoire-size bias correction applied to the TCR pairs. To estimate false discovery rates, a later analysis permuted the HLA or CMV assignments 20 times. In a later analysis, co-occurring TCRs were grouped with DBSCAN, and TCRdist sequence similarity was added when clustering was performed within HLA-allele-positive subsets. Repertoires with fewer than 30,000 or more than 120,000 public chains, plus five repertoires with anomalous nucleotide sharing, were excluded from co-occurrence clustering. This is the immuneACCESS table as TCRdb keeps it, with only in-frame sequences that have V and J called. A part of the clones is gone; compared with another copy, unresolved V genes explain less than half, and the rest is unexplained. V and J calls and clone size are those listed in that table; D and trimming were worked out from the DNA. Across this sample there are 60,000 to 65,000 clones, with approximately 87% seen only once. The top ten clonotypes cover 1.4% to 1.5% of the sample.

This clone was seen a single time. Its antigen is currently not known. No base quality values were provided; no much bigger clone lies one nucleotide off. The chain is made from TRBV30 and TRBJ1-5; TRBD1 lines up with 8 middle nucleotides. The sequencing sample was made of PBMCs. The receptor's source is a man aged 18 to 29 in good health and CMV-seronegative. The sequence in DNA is TGTGCCTGGACAAAACAGGGGGATCAGCCCCAGCATTTT. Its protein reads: CAWTKQGDQPQHF.